The 9 T cell receptor beta chains listed next were all sequenced from one sample in a study of shared clonotypes between healthy human individuals. Assay used: immunoSEQ multiplex PCR; TCRdb lists only in-frame clones, some missing. The table records 630,000 or so clones, 95% to 98% of them present only once. Naivety among CD8 cells was defined by CD45RO negativity and positive CCR7 selection, thereby excluding terminally differentiated effector memory CD45RA+ cells. The sequencing sample was made of naive CD8+ T cells sorted from blood. The receptors come from a man aged 25-45 years in good health.

The chain combines TRBV7-8 with TRBJ2-1; D gene uncertain. The V gene's germline CDR1 is SGHVS and CDR2 FQNEAQ. This CDR3 has 11 amino acids. Trimming left V 1 base short and J 9 bases short, with 4 bases between. CDR3 DNA sequence: TGTGCCAGCAGCTTAGAGTCTGAGCAGTTCTTC. Translating gives CASSLESEQFF. Full variable domain (remainder filled in from reference TRBV7-8 and TRBJ2-1): GAGVSQSPRYKVAKRGQDVALRCDPISGHVSLFWYQQALGQGPEFLTYFQNEAQLDKSGLPSDRFFAERPEGSVSTLKIQRTQQEDSAVYLCASSLESEQFFGPGTRLTVL.

This chain connects TRBV4-3 to TRBJ2-7; D call uncertain. The length of the CDR3 is 11 residues. With 3 bases removed from V and 1 base from J, the gap between germline ends came to 1 base. Germline-derived CDR1 and CDR2 are LGHNA and YSLEER. CDR3 amino acids: CASSQSYEQYF. CDR3 DNA: TGCGCCAGCAGCCAGTCCTACGAGCAGTACTTC.

V gene TRBV7-9 combines with J gene TRBJ2-3; 8 bases fit TRBD1. The germline V gene has CDR1 SEHNR and CDR2 FQNEAQ (reference sequence). This CDR3 has 18 residues. V was pared by 5 bases and J by 2 bases, with 15 bases of the junction left unmatched. DNA of the CDR3: TGTGCCAGCAGCCCAACTATCCTCTTGACAGGGGACACAGATACGCAGTATTTT. The encoded protein is CASSPTILLTGDTDTQYF.

Of note for this clone: Other DNA sequences in the sample encode the same CDR3. The chain uses TRBV27 and TRBJ1-5; D ambiguous. This CDR3 contains 14 residues. CDR1 is MNHEY, CDR2 SMNVEV, per germline (reference sequence). The V and J ends lost 0 bases and 4 bases respectively, with 7 bases between them. CDR3 DNA sequence: TGTGCCAGCAGTTTATCGAGGGTAAATCAGCCCCAGCATTTT. Amino acids: CASSLSRVNQPQHF.

V and J are TRBV7-6 and TRBJ2-7; TRBD1 might be the D (5 bases). Trimming shortened V by 3 bases and J by 6 bases, and 15 bases separated the two germline ends. Germline V CDR1 and CDR2: SGHVS, FNYEAQ. There are 14 residues in the CDR3. CDR3 in DNA: TGTGCCAGCAGCTTGGGCGGCCAGGGTGGCGAGCAGTACTTC. This sequence encodes CASSLGGQGGEQYF.

This clone showed up just once. The V gene is TRBV19, the J gene TRBJ1-1; no clear D gene. Germline CDR1 is LNHDA and CDR2 is SQIVND (reference sequence). This CDR3 has 14 amino acids. The V gene lost 3 bases and the J gene lost 0 bases, with 8 bases spanning the gap. The CDR3 loop reads CASSIGGLNTEAFF. The CDR3 DNA reads as TGTGCCAGTAGTATCGGCGGATTGAACACTGAAGCTTTCTTT.

The V gene is TRBV10-3, the J gene TRBJ2-3, with 11 bases fitting TRBD2. This CDR3 comprises 18 residues. Germline trimming cut 2 bases from V and 3 bases from J; bases unmatched to any gene: 10. CDR1 is ENHRY and CDR2 is SYGVKD in the germline V gene. The chain's CDR3 is CAISEPPVAGGRTDTQYF. As DNA, the CDR3 is TGTGCCATCAGTGAGCCTCCGGTAGCGGGAGGGCGGACAGATACGCAGTATTTT.

The chain's CDR3 is CASPGSGNTIYF. The CDR3 nucleotides are TGTGCCAGCCCAGGCTCTGGAAACACCATATATTTT. The chain combines TRBV2 with TRBJ1-3; D not certain. V lost 8 bases, J lost 0 bases, and 5 bases lay in between. Germline assignment: CDR1 SNHLY and CDR2 FYNNEI. This CDR3 comprises 12 residues.

The V and J genes are TRBV18 and TRBJ2-2; no clear D. Germline CDR1 reads KGHSH; CDR2 reads LQKENI. Trimming left V 2 bases short and J 4 bases short, with 11 bases between. The CDR3 consists of 15 residues. The CDR3 region has the DNA TGTGCCAGCTCACCAACCAGGCAGACCACCGGGGAGCTGTTTTTT. Residues: CASSPTRQTTGELFF.